This paragraph reports one T cell receptor (beta chain). This receptor's antigen is unknown. No qualities accompany the bases; no much larger clone lies one base away. From each donor, a single peripheral blood sample of about 100 mL on average was drawn into heparinised tubes. A BD FACSAria II and a panel including CD45RO, CCR7, CD25, CD127, CD95 and CD27 were used to sort naive, central memory, regulatory and stem cell-like memory CD4+ T cells. Purity was above 98% for every sorted population. PBMCs were separated immediately by Lymphoprep density gradient centrifugation and were stained directly, without being cultured. To minimize batch effects, samples were stained and sorted in pairs, one healthy donor with one patient per experiment. The entry originates in a study of beta chain features in type 1 diabetes listed by TCRdb under 2018. Looking at the study overall: Patients and healthy donors did not differ in mean age, gender distribution, total cell number or subset yield. A total of over 90,000,000 sorted cells were examined across all samples, and a strong correlation was observed between cell number per subset and RNA yield. The study compared TCRB repertoires of sorted circulating CD4+ T cell subsets between recently diagnosed type 1 diabetes patients and matched healthy donors. Whereas all 30 or so donors provided naive and central memory subsets, regulatory and stem cell-like memory subsets were isolated from just 8 patients and about 8 healthy donors.

The entire amount of isolated RNA was reverse transcribed using the High Capacity cDNA Reverse Transcription Kit, so the sequenced TCRB transcripts were expressed ones. Deep immunoSEQ sequencing was applied to naive, central memory and regulatory T cell samples, giving an average of around 3.4 million total reads per sample. After sorted cells were lysed in RLT buffer, RNA was extracted with DNase-treated RNeasy Micro or Mini kits, with the choice depending on cell number. To prevent cross-contamination, every cell subset was processed on its own, while patient and healthy donor samples were processed together. The immunoSEQ multiplex PCR was used to amplify TCRB sequences from cDNA, generating 87-bp fragments that spanned the CDR3 region. Amplicons were sequenced on the Illumina HiSeq platform. In the source study's methods: PCR bias was corrected computationally using synthetic template baselines, and reads within Hamming distance 2 were collapsed, with unmergeable singletons discarded. Reads were aligned against IMGT to assign V, D and J genes, CDR3 length and insertions or deletions at six rearrangement sites. Within each subset, clonotype counts were normalized to sorted cell number, after which true diversity and Gini coefficients were computed with the tcR R package. Repertoire sharing was quantified using the overlap coefficient calculated on TCRB nucleotide sequences. Out-of-frame TCRB sequences from naive cells were analyzed to stand in for the pre-selection repertoire. TCRdb mirrors the immuneACCESS table, restricted to in-frame sequences. Some clones are absent from its copies; in checked studies, under half trace to an unresolved V gene, and the reason for the others is unknown. That table supplies the V and J calls and clone size; D and trimming were determined from the DNA. The sample table records 330,000 or so clones; roughly a fifth of these occur just once. The top ten clonotypes cover about 0.044% of the sample.

On the study overall, not on this receptor specifically: Naive, central memory and regulatory TCRB repertoires appeared to be more alike among patients than among healthy donors. Shorter templates might be favored by PCR, yet because patient and control samples were amplified and corrected together, any such skew would affect both groups equally. Type 1 diabetes patients showed a moderate but significant shortening of TCRB CDR3 length in all four CD4+ subsets. Because cDNA was sequenced instead of genomic DNA, activated cells with high expression could be over-represented, although the groups did not differ in activation or CD3 levels. At VDJ recombination sites, patients with type 1 diabetes made fewer insertions and deleted more nucleotides, a pattern implying thymic rearrangement abnormalities. Because small numbers of individuals were included in the HLA sub-analyses, any influence of HLA type on TCRB rearrangement was left unresolved.

The receptor's source is a woman aged 18-29 years in good health. Sequences were obtained from naive CD4+ T cells from blood. What the cell subset or site label conveys for this sample: true naive CD4+ T cells.

The CDR3 is CSAGQGNTGELFF. The DNA is TGCAGCGCGGGACAGGGAAACACCGGGGAGCTGTTTTTT. The rearranged chain carries TRBV29-1 and TRBJ2-2, with 9 middle bases fitting TRBD1. V lost 7 bases and J lost 2 bases, and the count of bases not matched to a germline gene is 2. Per the germline V gene, SQVTM is the CDR1 and ANQGSEA is the CDR2. Counted from cysteine to phenylalanine, this CDR3 has 13 amino acids. The kept DNA is CDR3 alone, 39 bases in frame from the first base.